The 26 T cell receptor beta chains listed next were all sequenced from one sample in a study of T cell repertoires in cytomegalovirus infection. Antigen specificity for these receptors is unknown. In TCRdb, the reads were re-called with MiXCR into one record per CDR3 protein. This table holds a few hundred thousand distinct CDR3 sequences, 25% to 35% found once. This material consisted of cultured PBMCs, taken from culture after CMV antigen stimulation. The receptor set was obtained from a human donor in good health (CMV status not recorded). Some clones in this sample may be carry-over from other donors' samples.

Here the CDR3 DNA reads TGTGCCAGCAGTTACCCCCACCAGGGGACAGGGTCCGAGACCCAGTACTTC. Translation gives CASSYPHQGTGSETQYF. The chain couples TRBV28 to TRBJ2-5, with 9 bases matching TRBD1. The germline gives CDR1 MDHEN, CDR2 SYDVKM. CDR3 length equals 17 residues. V was pared by 4 bases and J by 5 bases, with 14 bases of the junction left unmatched.

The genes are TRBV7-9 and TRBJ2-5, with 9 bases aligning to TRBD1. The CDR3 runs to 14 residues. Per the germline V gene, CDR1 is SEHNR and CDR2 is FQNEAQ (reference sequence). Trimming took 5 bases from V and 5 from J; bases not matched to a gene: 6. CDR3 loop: CASSPSDRGETQYF. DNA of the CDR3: TGTGCCAGCAGCCCTTCGGACAGGGGCGAGACCCAGTACTTC.

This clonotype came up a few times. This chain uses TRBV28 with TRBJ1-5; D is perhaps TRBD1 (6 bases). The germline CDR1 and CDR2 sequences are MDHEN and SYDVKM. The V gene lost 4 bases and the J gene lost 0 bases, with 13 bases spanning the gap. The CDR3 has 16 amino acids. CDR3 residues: CASSSPRTDSNQPQHF. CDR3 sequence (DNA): TGTGCCAGCAGTTCACCCCGGACAGATAGCAATCAGCCCCAGCATTTT.

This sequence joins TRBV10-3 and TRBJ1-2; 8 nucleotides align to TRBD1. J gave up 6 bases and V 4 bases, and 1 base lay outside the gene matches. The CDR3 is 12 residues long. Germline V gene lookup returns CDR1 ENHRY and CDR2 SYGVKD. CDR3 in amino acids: CAISATGDGYTF. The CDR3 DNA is TGTGCCATCAGTGCGACAGGGGATGGCTACACCTTC.

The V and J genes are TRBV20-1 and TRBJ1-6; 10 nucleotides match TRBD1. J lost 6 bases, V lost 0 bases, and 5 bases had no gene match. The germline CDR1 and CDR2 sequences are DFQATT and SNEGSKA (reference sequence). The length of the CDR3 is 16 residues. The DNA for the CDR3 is TGCAGTGCTAGAGATGGGGGACAGGGGTTTAATTCACCCCTCCACTTT. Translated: CSARDGGQGFNSPLHF.

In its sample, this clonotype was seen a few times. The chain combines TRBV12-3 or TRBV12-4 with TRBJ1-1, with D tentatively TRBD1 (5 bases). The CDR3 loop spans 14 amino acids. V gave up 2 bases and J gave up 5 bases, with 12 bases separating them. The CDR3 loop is CASSLQAKGTEAFF. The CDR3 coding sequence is TGTGCCAGCAGTTTACAGGCGAAGGGGACTGAAGCTTTCTTT.

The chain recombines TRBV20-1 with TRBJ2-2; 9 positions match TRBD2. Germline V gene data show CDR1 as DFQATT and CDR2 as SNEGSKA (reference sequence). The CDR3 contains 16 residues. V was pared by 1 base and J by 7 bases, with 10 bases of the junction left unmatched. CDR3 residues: CSARAPAGGPGGELFF. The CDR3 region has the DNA TGCAGTGCTAGAGCCCCCGCGGGGGGGCCAGGCGGGGAGCTGTTTTTT.

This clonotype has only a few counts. The CDR3 protein is CASSSNRANYGYTF. CDR3 DNA sequence: TGTGCCAGCAGCTCGAACAGGGCCAACTATGGCTACACCTTC. The chain employs TRBV7-2 and TRBJ1-2; D is possibly TRBD1 (6 bases). V shed 4 bases and J shed 2 bases, with 11 bases lying between them. Germline-derived CDR1 and CDR2 are SGHTA and FQGNSA. The length of the CDR3 is 14 residues.

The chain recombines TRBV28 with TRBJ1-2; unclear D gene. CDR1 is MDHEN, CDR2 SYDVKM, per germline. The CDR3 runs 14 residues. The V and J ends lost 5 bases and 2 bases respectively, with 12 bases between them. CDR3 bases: TGTGCCAGCAGTGCCCCGGCAGCCAACTATGGCTACACCTTC. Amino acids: CASSAPAANYGYTF.

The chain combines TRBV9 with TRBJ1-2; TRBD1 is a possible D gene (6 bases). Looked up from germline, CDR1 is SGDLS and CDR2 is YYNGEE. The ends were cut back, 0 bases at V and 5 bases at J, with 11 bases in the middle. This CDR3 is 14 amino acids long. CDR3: CASSVEQGRYGYTF. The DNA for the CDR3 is TGTGCCAGCAGCGTAGAGCAGGGGAGGTATGGCTACACCTTC.

The CDR3 nucleotides read TGTGCCAGCAGTTACTCTGCAGGAGATTCACCCCTCCACTTT. Amino acids: CASSYSAGDSPLHF. The V call is TRBV6-6, the J call TRBJ1-6, with D uncertain. V was trimmed by 0 bases and J by 8 bases, leaving 8 bases between them. From germline, CDR1 is MNHNY and CDR2 SVGAGI (reference sequence). CDR3 length: 14 amino acids.

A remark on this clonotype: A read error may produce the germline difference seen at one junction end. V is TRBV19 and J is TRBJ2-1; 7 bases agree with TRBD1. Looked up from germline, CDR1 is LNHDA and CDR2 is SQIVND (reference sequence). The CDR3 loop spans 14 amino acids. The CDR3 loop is CASSMGQSYNEQFF. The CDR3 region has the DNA TGTGCCAGTAGTATGGGACAGTCCTATAATGAGCAGTTCTTC.

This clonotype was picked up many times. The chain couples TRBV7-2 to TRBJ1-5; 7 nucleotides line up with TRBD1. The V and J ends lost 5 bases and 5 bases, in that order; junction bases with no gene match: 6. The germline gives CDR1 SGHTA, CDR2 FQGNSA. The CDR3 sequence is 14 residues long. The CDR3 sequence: CASSRDRDDQPQHF. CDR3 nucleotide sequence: TGTGCCAGCAGCCGCGACAGGGACGATCAGCCCCAGCATTTT.

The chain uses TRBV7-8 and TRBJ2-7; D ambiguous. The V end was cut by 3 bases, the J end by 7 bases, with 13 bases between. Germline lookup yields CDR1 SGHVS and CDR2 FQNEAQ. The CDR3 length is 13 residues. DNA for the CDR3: TGTGCCAGCAGCTTGGGCCAGAGGTGGGAGCAGTACTTC. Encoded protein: CASSLGQRWEQYF.

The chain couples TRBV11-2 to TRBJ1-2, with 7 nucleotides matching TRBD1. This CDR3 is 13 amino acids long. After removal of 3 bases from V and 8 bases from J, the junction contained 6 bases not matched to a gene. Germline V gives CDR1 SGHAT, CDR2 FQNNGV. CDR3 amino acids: CASSLDRQSGYTF. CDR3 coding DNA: TGTGCCAGCAGCTTGGACAGGCAAAGCGGCTACACCTTC.

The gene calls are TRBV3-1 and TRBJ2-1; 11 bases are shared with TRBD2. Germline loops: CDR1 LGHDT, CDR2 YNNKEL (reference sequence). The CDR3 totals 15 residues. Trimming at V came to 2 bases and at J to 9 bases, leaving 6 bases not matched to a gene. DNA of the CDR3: TGTGCCAGCAGCCAAAGTAGCGGGAGGGCCCGTGAGCAGTTCTTC. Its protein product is CASSQSSGRAREQFF.

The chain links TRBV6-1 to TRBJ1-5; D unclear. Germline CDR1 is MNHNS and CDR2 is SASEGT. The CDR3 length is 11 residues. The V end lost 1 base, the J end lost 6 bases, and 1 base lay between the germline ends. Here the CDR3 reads CASSEVQPQHF. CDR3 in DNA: TGTGCCAGCAGTGAAGTTCAGCCCCAGCATTTT.

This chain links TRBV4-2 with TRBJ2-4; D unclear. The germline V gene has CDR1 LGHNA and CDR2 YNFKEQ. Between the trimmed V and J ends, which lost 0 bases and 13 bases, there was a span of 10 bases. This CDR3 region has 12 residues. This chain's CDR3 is CASSQDLTDQYF. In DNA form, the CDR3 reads TGTGCCAGCAGCCAAGATTTAACGGACCAGTACTTC.

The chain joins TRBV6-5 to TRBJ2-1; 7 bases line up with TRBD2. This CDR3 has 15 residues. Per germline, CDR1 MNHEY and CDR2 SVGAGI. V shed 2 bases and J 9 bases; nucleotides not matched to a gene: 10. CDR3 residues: CASSYVGLGFSEQFF. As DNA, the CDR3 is TGTGCCAGCAGTTACGTAGGACTAGGGTTCAGTGAGCAGTTCTTC.

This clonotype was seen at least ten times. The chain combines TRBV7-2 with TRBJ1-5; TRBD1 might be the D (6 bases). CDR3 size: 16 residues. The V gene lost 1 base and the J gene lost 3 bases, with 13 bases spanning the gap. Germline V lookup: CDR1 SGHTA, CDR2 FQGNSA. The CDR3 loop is CASSLEGGLNNQPQHF. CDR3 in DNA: TGTGCCAGCAGCTTAGAGGGGGGCCTGAACAATCAGCCCCAGCATTTT. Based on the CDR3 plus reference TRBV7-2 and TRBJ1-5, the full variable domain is GAGVSQSPSNKVTEKGKDVELRCDPISGHTALYWYRQSLGQGLEFLIYFQGNSAPDKSGLPSDRFSAERTGGSVSTLTIQRTQQEDSAVYLCASSLEGGLNNQPQHFGDGTRLSIL.

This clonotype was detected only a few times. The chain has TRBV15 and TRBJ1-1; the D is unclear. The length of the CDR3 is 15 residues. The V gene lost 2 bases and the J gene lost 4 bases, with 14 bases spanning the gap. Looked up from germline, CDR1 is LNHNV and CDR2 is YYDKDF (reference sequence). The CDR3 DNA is TGTGCCACCAGCAGATTTTCTCCAGGATCCACTGAAGCTTTCTTT. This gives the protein CATSRFSPGSTEAFF.

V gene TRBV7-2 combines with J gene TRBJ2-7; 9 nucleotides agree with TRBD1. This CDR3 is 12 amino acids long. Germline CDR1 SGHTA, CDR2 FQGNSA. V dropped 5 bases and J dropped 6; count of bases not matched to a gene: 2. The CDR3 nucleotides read TGTGCCAGCAGCACACAGGGGGCCGAGCAGTACTTC. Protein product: CASSTQGAEQYF. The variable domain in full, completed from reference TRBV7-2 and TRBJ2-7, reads GAGVSQSPSNKVTEKGKDVELRCDPISGHTALYWYRQSLGQGLEFLIYFQGNSAPDKSGLPSDRFSAERTGGSVSTLTIQRTQQEDSAVYLCASSTQGAEQYFGPGTRLTVT.

The CDR3 is CASSLGGGGEKLFF. The CDR3 region has the DNA TGTGCCAGCAGCTTAGGGGGGGGAGGCGAAAAACTGTTTTTT. The chain carries TRBV7-3 and TRBJ1-4, with a possible D match to TRBD1 (5 bases). V lost 2 bases and J lost 8, with 12 bases in between. CDR1 is SGHTA and CDR2 is FQGTGA in the germline V gene. The CDR3 covers 14 residues.

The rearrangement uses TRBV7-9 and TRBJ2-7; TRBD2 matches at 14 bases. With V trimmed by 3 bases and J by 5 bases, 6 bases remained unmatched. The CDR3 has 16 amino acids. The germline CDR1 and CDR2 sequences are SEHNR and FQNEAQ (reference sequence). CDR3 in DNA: TGTGCCAGCAGCTTCCGAGGGACTAGCGGGAGTAACGAGCAGTACTTC. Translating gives CASSFRGTSGSNEQYF.

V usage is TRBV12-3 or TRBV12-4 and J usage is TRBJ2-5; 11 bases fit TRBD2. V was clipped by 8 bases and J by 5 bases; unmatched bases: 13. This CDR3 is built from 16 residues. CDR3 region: CASAPRVAGGRETQYF. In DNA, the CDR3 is TGTGCCAGCGCACCTAGGGTAGCGGGGGGGCGGGAGACCCAGTACTTC.

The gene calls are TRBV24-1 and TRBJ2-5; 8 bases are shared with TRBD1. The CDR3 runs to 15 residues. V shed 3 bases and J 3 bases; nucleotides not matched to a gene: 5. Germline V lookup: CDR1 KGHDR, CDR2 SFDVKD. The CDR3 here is CATSDPDREEETQYF. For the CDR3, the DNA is TGTGCCACCAGTGATCCGGACAGGGAAGAAGAGACCCAGTACTTC.